Listed below are T cell receptor beta chains from one sample, sequenced in a study of blood T cell repertoires in COVID-19. Method: immunoSEQ multiplex PCR; TCRdb's copy keeps in-frame clones and lacks some. In the table there are 90,000 to 110,000 clones, 83% of which are singletons. The sample consisted of peripheral blood. All receptors come from a woman aged 55-75 years with acute or convalescent COVID-19. Each CDR3 is given with its conserved first and last residue. Each record gives: D gene, CDR3 length, V gene, clone size, J gene, CDR3 protein, CDR3 DNA. The D gene is left open where the match is weak. Clone size is not always given. Where it is, it says once, few, many or a class for expanded clones.

d_call: NA; cdr3_length: 14; v_call: TRBV6-6; clone_size: once; j_call: TRBJ1-1; cdr3_aa: CASGSGAGNTEAFF; cdr3_nt: TGTGCCAGCGGTTCAGGGGCCGGGAACACTGAAGCTTTCTTT
d_call: TRBD2; cdr3_length: 11; v_call: TRBV29-1; clone_size: once; j_call: TRBJ2-5; cdr3_aa: CSGREGETQYF; cdr3_nt: TGCAGCGGCAGGGAGGGCGAGACCCAGTACTTC
d_call: NA; cdr3_length: 13; v_call: TRBV10-2; clone_size: few; j_call: TRBJ1-6; cdr3_aa: CASSIRVESPLHF; cdr3_nt: TGCGCCAGCAGCATCAGGGTCGAGTCACCCCTCCACTTT
d_call: TRBD1; cdr3_length: 14; v_call: TRBV10-3; clone_size: NA; j_call: TRBJ1-5; cdr3_aa: CAISPGQGSQPQHF; cdr3_nt: TGTGCCATCAGTCCCGGACAGGGCTCTCAGCCCCAGCATTTT
d_call: NA; cdr3_length: 15; v_call: TRBV28; clone_size: NA; j_call: TRBJ1-2; cdr3_aa: CASSLRTEYLYGYTF; cdr3_nt: TGTGCCAGCAGTTTACGTACCGAGTACCTCTATGGCTACACCTTC
d_call: TRBD2; cdr3_length: 15; v_call: TRBV5-5; clone_size: NA; j_call: TRBJ2-7; cdr3_aa: CASSTGLAGPYEQYF; cdr3_nt: TGTGCCAGCAGCACGGGACTAGCGGGACCCTACGAGCAGTACTTC
d_call: NA; cdr3_length: 12; v_call: TRBV10-3; clone_size: NA; j_call: TRBJ1-1; cdr3_aa: CAIRTGNTEAFF; cdr3_nt: TGTGCCATCAGAACAGGGAACACTGAAGCTTTCTTT
d_call: NA; cdr3_length: 18; v_call: TRBV7-9; clone_size: NA; j_call: TRBJ1-4; cdr3_aa: CASSPNVRGSGGNEKLFF; cdr3_nt: TGTGCCAGCAGCCCAAACGTACGGGGTAGCGGTGGGAATGAAAAACTGTTTTTT
d_call: TRBD1; cdr3_length: 16; v_call: TRBV3-1/TRBV3-2; clone_size: NA; j_call: TRBJ2-7; cdr3_aa: CASSQTGTGSSYEQYF; cdr3_nt: TGTGCCAGCAGCCAAACCGGGACAGGGAGCTCCTACGAGCAGTACTTC
d_call: TRBD1; cdr3_length: 15; v_call: TRBV28; clone_size: NA; j_call: TRBJ2-2; cdr3_aa: CASTLPRGHAGELFF; cdr3_nt: TGTGCCAGCACCCTACCCAGGGGGCACGCCGGGGAGCTGTTTTTT
d_call: TRBD1; cdr3_length: 15; v_call: TRBV30; clone_size: NA; j_call: TRBJ1-2; cdr3_aa: CAWTHGDRGGYGYTF; cdr3_nt: TGTGCCTGGACCCATGGGGACAGGGGGGGCTATGGCTACACCTTC
d_call: TRBD2; cdr3_length: 13; v_call: TRBV29-1; clone_size: NA; j_call: TRBJ2-1; cdr3_aa: CSVRRNLAGEQFF; cdr3_nt: TGCAGCGTTCGACGGAATCTAGCGGGCGAGCAGTTCTTC
d_call: TRBD1; cdr3_length: 15; v_call: TRBV6-6; clone_size: few; j_call: TRBJ1-2; cdr3_aa: CASMGRGQLGNGYTF; cdr3_nt: TGTGCCAGCATGGGTAGGGGGCAATTGGGGAATGGCTACACCTTC
d_call: NA; cdr3_length: 16; v_call: TRBV9; clone_size: medium-sized; j_call: TRBJ2-6; cdr3_aa: CASSVGQASGANVLTF; cdr3_nt: TGTGCCAGCAGCGTTGGGCAAGCATCCGGGGCCAACGTCCTGACTTTC
d_call: TRBD2; cdr3_length: 12; v_call: TRBV3-1/TRBV3-2; clone_size: NA; j_call: TRBJ2-7; cdr3_aa: CATRDYGYEQYF; cdr3_nt: TGTGCCACCAGGGACTACGGCTACGAGCAGTACTTC
d_call: NA; cdr3_length: 14; v_call: TRBV5-1; clone_size: NA; j_call: TRBJ2-4; cdr3_aa: CASSSGSVKNIQYF; cdr3_nt: TGCGCCAGCAGCTCGGGATCGGTCAAAAACATTCAGTACTTC
d_call: NA; cdr3_length: 15; v_call: TRBV9; clone_size: NA; j_call: TRBJ1-2; cdr3_aa: CASSALGGTIYGYTF; cdr3_nt: TGTGCCAGCAGCGCCCTCGGGGGGACCATCTATGGCTACACCTTC
d_call: NA; cdr3_length: 15; v_call: TRBV11-2; clone_size: NA; j_call: TRBJ2-1; cdr3_aa: CASSLQMTEGNEQFF; cdr3_nt: TGTGCCAGCAGCCTGCAGATGACGGAGGGCAATGAGCAGTTCTTC
d_call: NA; cdr3_length: 15; v_call: TRBV19; clone_size: NA; j_call: TRBJ1-5; cdr3_aa: CASTLGGRGNQPQHF; cdr3_nt: TGTGCCAGTACCCTGGGTGGGAGGGGTAATCAGCCCCAGCATTTT
d_call: NA; cdr3_length: 13; v_call: TRBV7-2; clone_size: NA; j_call: TRBJ1-5; cdr3_aa: CASSFRANQPQHF; cdr3_nt: TGTGCCAGCAGTTTCAGGGCAAATCAGCCCCAGCATTTT